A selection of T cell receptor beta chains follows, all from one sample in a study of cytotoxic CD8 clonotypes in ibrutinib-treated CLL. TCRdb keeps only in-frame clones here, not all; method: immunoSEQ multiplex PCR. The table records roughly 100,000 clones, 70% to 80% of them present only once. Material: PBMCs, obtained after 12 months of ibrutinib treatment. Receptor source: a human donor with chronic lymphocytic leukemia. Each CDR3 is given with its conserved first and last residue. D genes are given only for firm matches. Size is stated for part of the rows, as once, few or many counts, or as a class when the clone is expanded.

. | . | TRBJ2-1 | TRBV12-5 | TGTGCTAGTGGTTTGGGGGTCCCGGGTGAGCAGTTCTTC | CASGLGVPGEQFF
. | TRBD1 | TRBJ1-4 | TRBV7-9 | TGTGCCAGCAGTCCCGGGACAGGGGTCGGTGAAAAACTGTTTTTT | CASSPGTGVGEKLFF
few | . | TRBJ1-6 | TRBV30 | TGTGCCCAAAACCTGCGGGGGCCTAATTCACCCCTCCACTTT | CAQNLRGPNSPLHF
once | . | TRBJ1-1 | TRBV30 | TGTGCCTGGTCGAACACCCTCACTGAAGCTTTCTTT | CAWSNTLTEAFF
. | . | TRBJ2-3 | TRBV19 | TGTGCCAGTAATTTGGCTTATTCCACAGATACGCAGTATTTT | CASNLAYSTDTQYF
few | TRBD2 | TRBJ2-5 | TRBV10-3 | TGTGCCATCAGTGAAAGGACTAGCGGGGGGGAGACCCAGTACTTC | CAISERTSGGETQYF
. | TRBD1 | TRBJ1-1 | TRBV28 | TGTGCCAGTTGCCGGGACAGGGGGTTTGGTGAAGCTTTCTTT | CASCRDRGFGEAFF
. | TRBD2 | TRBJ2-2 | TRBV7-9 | TGTGCCAGCAGCGCCGGCGGGGGGAACACCGGGGAGCTGTTTTTT | CASSAGGGNTGELFF
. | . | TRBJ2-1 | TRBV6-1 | TGTGCCAGTAGGTTTTCAGGACAGTCGCACGCGGAGCAGTTCTTC | CASRFSGQSHAEQFF
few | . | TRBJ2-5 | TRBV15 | TGTGCCACCAGCAGGACCGGGAAGGGGGATCTGGAGACCCAGTACTTC | CATSRTGKGDLETQYF
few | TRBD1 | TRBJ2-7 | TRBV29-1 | TGCAGCGTTGTAGGTGACAGGGCATACGAGCAGTACTTC | CSVVGDRAYEQYF
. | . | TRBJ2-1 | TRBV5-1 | TGCGCCAGCAGCATCGGGCAGACCAATGAGCAGTTCTTC | CASSIGQTNEQFF
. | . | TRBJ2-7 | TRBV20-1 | TGCAGTGCCCTCCGAAACTACGAGCAGTACTTC | CSALRNYEQYF
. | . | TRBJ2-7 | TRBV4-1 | TGCGCCAGCAGCCAAGACTGGGAGACTGGCTACGAGCAGTACTTC | CASSQDWETGYEQYF
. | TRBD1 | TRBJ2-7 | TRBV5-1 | TGCGCCAGCAACCCGGGACAGGGTACCTACGAGCAGTACTTC | CASNPGQGTYEQYF
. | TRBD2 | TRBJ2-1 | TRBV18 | TGTGCCAGCTCACCTAGCGGGGGGGCCGGATTCTTC | CASSPSGGAGFF
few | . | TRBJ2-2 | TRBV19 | TGTGCCAGTAGTACCAGCCCCGGCACCGGGGAGCTGTTTTTT | CASSTSPGTGELFF
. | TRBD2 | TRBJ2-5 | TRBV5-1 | TGCGCCAGCCTCGGGAGCGGGGGACAAGAGACCCAGTACTTC | CASLGSGGQETQYF
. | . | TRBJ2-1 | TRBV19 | TGTGCCAGTAGTCGGGGTGGAGGGGACCCTAATGAGCAGTTCTTC | CASSRGGGDPNEQFF
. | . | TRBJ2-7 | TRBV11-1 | TGTGCCAGCAGCGATAAGGTGACCAGGGGATACGAGCAGTACTTC | CASSDKVTRGYEQYF
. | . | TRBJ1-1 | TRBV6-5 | TGTGCCAGCAGCGGTACTAACACTGAAGCTTTCTTT | CASSGTNTEAFF
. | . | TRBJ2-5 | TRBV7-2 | TGTGCCAGCAGCTTAAGCAGGGGCGTCGAGACCCAGTACTTC | CASSLSRGVETQYF
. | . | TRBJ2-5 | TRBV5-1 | TGCGCCAGCAGCTTTGGACAGGGAGGGGGAGAGACCCAGTACTTC | CASSFGQGGGETQYF
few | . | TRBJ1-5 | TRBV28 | TGTGCCAGCAGTTCCCAATCCCCCCAGGTTAAGCATCAGCCCCAGCATTTT | CASSSQSPQVKHQPQHF
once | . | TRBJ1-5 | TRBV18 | TGTGCCAGCTCACCATTGGGGGATCAGCCCCAGCATTTT | CASSPLGDQPQHF
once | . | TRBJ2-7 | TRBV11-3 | TGTGCCAGCAGCTTGGGGGGCCGGGGGAGCCACGAGCAGTACTTC | CASSLGGRGSHEQYF
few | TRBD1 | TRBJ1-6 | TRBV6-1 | TGTGCCAGCAGGGGACAGGGGAATTCACCCCTCCACTTT | CASRGQGNSPLHF
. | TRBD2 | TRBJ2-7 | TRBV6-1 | TGTGCCAGCAGAGGGACTAGGGGCGAGCAGTACTTC | CASRGTRGEQYF
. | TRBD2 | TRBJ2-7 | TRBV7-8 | TGTGCCAGCAGCGTCCGGACTAGCGGGGGGTACGAGCAGTACTTC | CASSVRTSGGYEQYF
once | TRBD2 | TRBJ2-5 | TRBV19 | TGTGCCAGTAGTATCTCGAGCGGGGGGCCCCAAGAGACCCAGTACTTC | CASSISSGGPQETQYF
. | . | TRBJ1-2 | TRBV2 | TGTGCCAGCAGTGAAGCGCTTTCTTCTGGCTACACCTTC | CASSEALSSGYTF
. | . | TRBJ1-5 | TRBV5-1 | TGCGCCAGCAGCTTGGAAGGAGGGAATCAGCCCCAGCATTTT | CASSLEGGNQPQHF
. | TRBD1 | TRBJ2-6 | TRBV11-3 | TGTGCCAGCAGCTCAGGGGGCACTGGGGCCAACGTCCTGACTTTC | CASSSGGTGANVLTF
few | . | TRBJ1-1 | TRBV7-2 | TGTGCCAGCAGCTTAGGGACGGGGAACACTGAAGCTTTCTTT | CASSLGTGNTEAFF
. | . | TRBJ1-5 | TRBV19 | TGTGCCAGTAGTTCCCCGGACCGGTATAGCAATCAGCCCCAGCATTTT | CASSSPDRYSNQPQHF
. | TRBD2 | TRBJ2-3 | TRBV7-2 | TGTGCCAGCAGCTTAGCGGGGACTAATACGCAGTATTTT | CASSLAGTNTQYF
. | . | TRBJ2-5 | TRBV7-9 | TGTGCCAGCAGCTTCGGGTTTCCTAACTTC | CASSFGFPNF
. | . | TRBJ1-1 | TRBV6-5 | TGTGCCAGCAGTTACTCAGAGAACACTGAAGCTTTCTTT | CASSYSENTEAFF
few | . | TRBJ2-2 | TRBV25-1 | TGTGCCACTTCCGAGGGGGGAGCCGGGGAGCTGTTTTTT | CATSEGGAGELFF
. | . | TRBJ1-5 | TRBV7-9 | TGTGCCAGCAGCCCGGAGGCCGGAGGCAATCAGCCCCAGCATTTT | CASSPEAGGNQPQHF
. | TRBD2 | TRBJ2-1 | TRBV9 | TGTGCCAGCAGCACGACTAGCGGGGGTTACAATGAGCAGTTCTTC | CASSTTSGGYNEQFF
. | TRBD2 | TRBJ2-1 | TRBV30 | TGTGCCTGGAGTGCCTCCCGGACTAGCGGGGGGGAGTCTGAGCAGTTCTTC | CAWSASRTSGGESEQFF
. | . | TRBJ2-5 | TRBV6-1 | TGTGCCAGCAGCGACGTCCGGGACGCCGGGTTGTACTTC | CASSDVRDAGLYF
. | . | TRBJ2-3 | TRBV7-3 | TGTGCCAGCAATCGTGCGGGCGAGCCCACAGATACGCAGTATTTT | CASNRAGEPTDTQYF
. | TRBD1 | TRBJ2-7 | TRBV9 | TGTGCCAGCAGCGTAGGGACAGGGGGAAGCTACTCCTACGAGCAGTACTTC | CASSVGTGGSYSYEQYF
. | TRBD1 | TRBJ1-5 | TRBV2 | TGTGCCAGCAGTGAGGGACAGGCTGGCGCTCAGCCCCAGCATTTT | CASSEGQAGAQPQHF
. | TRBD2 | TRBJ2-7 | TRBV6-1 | TGTGCCAGCAGTCGCTCGGGGGGCTACGAGCAGTACTTC | CASSRSGGYEQYF
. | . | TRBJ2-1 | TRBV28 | TGTGCCAGCAGTTTATCTTACAATGAGCAGTTCTTC | CASSLSYNEQFF
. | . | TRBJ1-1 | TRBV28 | TGTGCCAGCCGATCGGCGGGGAACACTGAAGCTTTCTTT | CASRSAGNTEAFF
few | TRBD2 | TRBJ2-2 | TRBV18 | TGTGCCAGCTCACACCCGGGACTAGCGGGGGCGACGAACACCGGGGAGCTGTTTTTT | CASSHPGLAGATNTGELFF
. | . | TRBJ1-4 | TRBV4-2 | TGTGCCAGCAGCCAGACACCCCCAGGACAGAGGGGGGCTAATGAAAAACTGTTTTTT | CASSQTPPGQRGANEKLFF
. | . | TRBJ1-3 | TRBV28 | TGTGCCAGCAGTTTCGCCGGCTCTGGAAACACCATATATTTT | CASSFAGSGNTIYF
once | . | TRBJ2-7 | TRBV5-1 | TGCGCCAGCAGCTTGGGTGACTTCAATGACGAGCAGTACTTC | CASSLGDFNDEQYF
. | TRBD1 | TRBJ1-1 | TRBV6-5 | TGTGCCACAACCCTCCGGACAGGGACGACTGAAGCTTTCTTT | CATTLRTGTTEAFF
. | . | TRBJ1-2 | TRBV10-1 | TGCGCCAGCAATCTACAGGGAGACTATGGCTACACCTTC | CASNLQGDYGYTF
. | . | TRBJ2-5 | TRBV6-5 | TGTGCCAGCAGTTATTCCCCTGGCGGGGTCCAAGAGACCCAGTACTTC | CASSYSPGGVQETQYF
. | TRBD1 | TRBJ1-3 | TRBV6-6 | TGTGCCAGCAGCCCCCCGACAGGGATCGAGGAAAACACCATATATTTT | CASSPPTGIEENTIYF